This T cell receptor (beta chain) is from a study of graft-versus-host responses after intestinal transplantation. Study at large: Once they had received anti-thymocyte globulin induction, all recipients took tacrolimus and steroids for 2 to 4 years. Findings and limits, study-wide: GvH clonotypes were identified within recipient marrow, with a subset emerging first in ileum or blood.

Only one count was recorded for this clone. Antigen unknown. Profiled with immunoSEQ multiplex PCR; TCRdb holds only in-frame clones, not every one. This repertoire shows just under 100,000 clones, approximately 92% found once; its top ten account for about 15%. Looked up from germline, CDR1 is SEHNR and CDR2 is FQNEAQ (reference sequence). Trimming removed 3 bases from V and 0 bases from J; junction bases left unmatched: 13. The length of the CDR3 is 19 residues. This chain joins TRBV7-9 and TRBJ2-1; 8 nucleotides line up with TRBD2. This sample comprised PBMCs, obtained about 440 days after intestinal transplant. This TCR came from a human patient who received an intestinal transplant, so some T cells may come from the graft donor. The CDR3 coding sequence is TGTGCCAGCAGCTTTTCCGGGAGCGGGGGCCGAAGCTCCTACAATGAGCAGTTCTTC. This encodes CASSFSGSGGRSSYNEQFF.